Listed below are T cell receptor delta chains from one sample, sequenced in a study of delta chains in infants with herpesvirus infections. TCRdb re-identified clones in the RT-PCR reads via CATT. The data show hundreds of delta-chain clones, with 31% seen just once and over 35% held by the top ten. The specimen was peripheral blood, collected at time point 2 of longitudinal follow-up. These receptors all come from a human donor who was a Ugandan infant, either HIV-exposed or HIV-unexposed (not recorded which). Each CDR3 is given with its conserved first and last residue. Fields, in order: CDR3 DNA, CDR3 protein, V gene, clone size, D gene, J gene. A D gene is named only where the DNA matches it firmly. Clone size is stated in some rows and not others, as once, few, many or a class when expanded.

TGTGCCTTTGAGCTCAGTCCCTCATACTGGGGGATCCCCACCACCGATAAACTCATCTTT | CAFELSPSYWGIPTTDKLIF | TRDV3 | medium-sized | TRDD3 | TRDJ1
TGTGCTCTTGGGGAATCTCACTGGGGGATACCTCGAACCGATAAACTCATCTTT | CALGESHWGIPRTDKLIF | TRDV1 | few | TRDD3 | TRDJ1
TGTGCTCTTGGGGATACGCTAGGTACTGGGGGATACGGTAAACTCATCTTT | CALGDTLGTGGYGKLIF | TRDV1 | . | TRDD3 | TRDJ1
TGTGCCTCCGAGACAACCGGTGGGGGATATGGAACCGATAAACTCATCTTT | CASETTGGGYGTDKLIF | TRDV3 | hyperexpanded | TRDD3 | TRDJ1
TGTGCTCTTGGGTTTCCTACAGGAGCTTTCTGGGGGATACAACACGATAAACTCATCTTT | CALGFPTGAFWGIQHDKLIF | TRDV1 | large | TRDD3 | TRDJ1
TGTGCCTTTAGTTGCTGGGGGACCTACACCGATAAACTCATCTTT | CAFSCWGTYTDKLIF | TRDV3 | . | TRDD3 | TRDJ1
TGTGCTCTTGGGGATCCTCCAGTACTGGGGGATTCCGATAAACTCATCTTT | CALGDPPVLGDSDKLIF | TRDV1 | large | TRDD3 | TRDJ1
TGTGCTCTTGGTAGGCCTTCCTACTTTCCGGGGGATCGTTACACCGATAAACTCATCTTT | CALGRPSYFPGDRYTDKLIF | TRDV1 | medium-sized | TRDD2 | TRDJ1
TGTGCTCTTGGGTCCCCGCCTTCCCGTACTGGGGGTCCCCTCGAGTACACCGATAAACTCATCTTT | CALGSPPSRTGGPLEYTDKLIF | TRDV1 | medium-sized | TRDD3 | TRDJ1
TGTGCAGCTGCGCAGAGTGCTAGACCCCCTGCCACCGATAAACTCATCTTT | CAAAQSARPPATDKLIF | TRAV29/DV5 | medium-sized | . | TRDJ1
TGTGCTCTTGGGGAACCCTTCCTACGGAGAGATAAGGACGGGAGCCACACCGATAAACTCATCTTT | CALGEPFLRRDKDGSHTDKLIF | TRDV1 | large | TRDD2 | TRDJ1
TGTGCTCTTGGGGAAGTAAAAAGGGCAAACTTGGTCTGGGGGTTAGGGGCAATTTGGACCGATAAACTCATCTTT | CALGEVKRANLVWGLGAIWTDKLIF | TRDV1 | large | TRDD3 | TRDJ1
TGTGCTCTTGGGGGCCGTCCTGGGGGATACTACACCGATAAACTCATCTTT | CALGGRPGGYYTDKLIF | TRDV1 | medium-sized | TRDD3 | TRDJ1
TGTGCTCTTGGGGAACCCAACCCTTCCTACAAGATCCCGTACACCGATAAACTCATCTTT | CALGEPNPSYKIPYTDKLIF | TRDV1 | large | TRDD2 | TRDJ1
TGTGCTCTTGGGGAACTGAGGGGCTGGGGGATACGCCAATACTCCCCTGCCTACACCGATAAACTCATCTTT | CALGELRGWGIRQYSPAYTDKLIF | TRDV1 | . | TRDD3 | TRDJ1
TGTGCTCTTGGGGAAGTCGGCGCCGTCTTCTTCCCTACGGTACTGGTGGGGCCACCTTTGACAGCACAACTCTTCTTT | CALGEVGAVFFPTVLVGPPLTAQLFF | TRDV1 | large | . | TRDJ2
TGTGCCTGTGACACCCTGGGGGCCGGTACAGCACAACTCTTCTTT | CACDTLGAGTAQLFF | TRDV2 | large | TRDD3 | TRDJ2
TGTGCCTTTAGCCAGATGGGGGTCCCACTCAACACCGATAAACTCATCTTT | CAFSQMGVPLNTDKLIF | TRDV3 | few | . | TRDJ1
TGTGCTCTTGGGGAAATGGACCACGTCTGGGGGATAGGGCCTTACACCAATAAACTCATCTTT | CALGEMDHVWGIGPYTNKLIF | TRDV1 | few | TRDD3 | TRDJ1
TGTGCCTGTGATTTGGGGGACTACCCTTCCACCGATAAACTCATCTTT | CACDLGDYPSTDKLIF | TRDV2 | large | TRDD3 | TRDJ1
TGTGCTCTTGGGGGCCTGACGTACCTGGGGGATTTGGGCACCGATAAACTCATCTTT | CALGGLTYLGDLGTDKLIF | TRDV1 | medium-sized | TRDD3 | TRDJ1
TGTGCTCTTGGGGAACCCCGGCTTTTCTACGAGTTATACTGGGGGCCAGGCAGCTCCTGGGACACCCGACAGATGTTTTTC | CALGEPRLFYELYWGPGSSWDTRQMFF | TRDV1 | large | TRDD3 | TRDJ3
TGTGCCGGACGGCCTCGCTGGGGGATACGGGATAAACTCATCTTT | CAGRPRWGIRDKLIF | TRDV3 | medium-sized | TRDD3 | TRDJ1
TGTGCTCTTGGGGAACCTTCCTACGGGTCCAGATACTGGGGGATAAGATTGGGCACCGATAAACTCATCTTT | CALGEPSYGSRYWGIRLGTDKLIF | TRDV1 | medium-sized | TRDD3 | TRDJ1
TGTGCTCTTGGGGAAGCGAATTTCCGAGGAGCGGATCAACTCATCTTT | CALGEANFRGADQLIF | TRDV1 | few | . | TRDJ1
TGTGCTCTTGGGGAAATGGACCACGTCTGGGGGATAGGGCCTTACACCGATAAACTCATCTTT | CALGEMDHVWGIGPYTDKLIF | TRDV1 | few | TRDD3 | TRDJ1
TGTGCTCTTGGGGAACTAGTACGTAAGTGGTTAGTCGGTACAGCACAACTCTTCTTT | CALGELVRKWLVGTAQLFF | TRDV1 | medium-sized | . | TRDJ2
TGTGCCTGTGACCCGATGTCCTGGGGGACCTCCGATACCGATAAACTCATCTTT | CACDPMSWGTSDTDKLIF | TRDV2 | large | TRDD3 | TRDJ1
TGTGCTCTTGGGAAGTCCTTTCCTACTTGGGGTTACTGGGGGCCCTACACCGATAAACTCATCTTT | CALGKSFPTWGYWGPYTDKLIF | TRDV1 | large | . | TRDJ1
TGTGCTCTTGGGGAACCTATACGGCCTTCCTACTGGGGGACAAACACCGATAAACTCATCTTT | CALGEPIRPSYWGTNTDKLIF | TRDV1 | medium-sized | . | TRDJ1
TGTGCTCTTGGGGAACAGGTTTTTGACTGGGGGATACTAGCTAAACTCATCTTT | CALGEQVFDWGILAKLIF | TRDV1 | . | TRDD3 | TRDJ1
TGTGCTCTTGGGGAAAATCCGGGCGGGGATCCTACGGACACCGATAAACTCATCTTT | CALGENPGGDPTDTDKLIF | TRDV1 | . | . | TRDJ1
TGTGCTCTTGGGGAACTCTGTCACCCTTCTTACTGGGGGATACGTACCGATAAACTCATCTTT | CALGELCHPSYWGIRTDKLIF | TRDV1 | once | TRDD3 | TRDJ1
TGTGCCTCTACCTCACCGCCTTTCAACTCTATACTGGGGGATACGGAGACCGATAAACTCATCTTT | CASTSPPFNSILGDTETDKLIF | TRDV3 | large | TRDD3 | TRDJ1
TGTGCTCTTGGGGAAACTAGCTTCTTGTGGCTACTGGGGGAATACACCGATAAACTCATCTTT | CALGETSFLWLLGEYTDKLIF | TRDV1 | large | TRDD3 | TRDJ1
TGTGCTCTTGGGCCAGCTTCCTTTCTTGGCTGGGGGATAAGTGTGACAGCACAACTCTTCTTT | CALGPASFLGWGISVTAQLFF | TRDV1 | large | TRDD3 | TRDJ2
TGTGCTCTTGGGGATTGGCGCGGGCTTCCCGTCTTAAATGGGGCCGATAAACTCATCTTT | CALGDWRGLPVLNGADKLIF | TRDV1 | large | . | TRDJ1
TGTGCTCTTGGGGACAAGCCTTCCTACGTCAGATACGCCGGCTCCGATAAACTCATCTTT | CALGDKPSYVRYAGSDKLIF | TRDV1 | large | TRDD2 | TRDJ1
TGTGCTCTTGGGGAACTAGTTAATGGCTTCAACTTCTTACTGGGGGATACGCGTGAACTCATCTTT | CALGELVNGFNFLLGDTRELIF | TRDV1 | large | TRDD3 | TRDJ1
TGTGCTCTTGGGCCTCCTACTGATAAACTCATCTTT | CALGPPTDKLIF | TRDV1 | few | . | TRDJ1
TGTGCCTTTCGGATCTGGGGGATACTAATCGATAAACTCATCTTT | CAFRIWGILIDKLIF | TRDV3 | medium-sized | TRDD3 | TRDJ1
TGTGCAATGAGTGCGCATCCTTCTCTTACTGGGGGGAGGAAACTCATCTTT | CAMSAHPSLTGGRKLIF | TRAV14/DV4 | . | TRDD3 | TRDJ1
TGTGCTCTTGGGGAACACCAGCTTTCCGAATGGTACCCCTGGGTGAACACCGATAAACTCATCTTT | CALGEHQLSEWYPWVNTDKLIF | TRDV1 | . | . | TRDJ1
TGTGCTCTTGGGAGAAAGGGCCTGAACTGGGGGATATATAAACTCATCTTT | CALGRKGLNWGIYKLIF | TRDV1 | medium-sized | TRDD3 | TRDJ1